The TCR beta chain under discussion was sequenced for a study of T cells after posttransplantation cyclophosphamide. Findings and limits, study-wide: Donor CD8+ memory clones often dominated recipient blood repertoires at later times. Skin or GI-infiltrating T cells shared few TRB sequences with blood. Recipient CMV seropositivity and CMV reactivation strongly tracked TRB clonality.

Methotrexate plus calcineurin inhibitor accompanied controls' myeloablative marrow transplants; sampling was 1 year later. Clones were read by immunoSEQ multiplex PCR, and TCRdb kept only the in-frame ones, dropping some. The sample shows some 21,000 clones, 80% to 90% of them seen only once. The CDR3 spans 18 residues. V was shortened by 1 base and J by 2 bases, with 22 bases between the two germline ends. Per germline, CDR1 SGHRS and CDR2 YFSETQ. With regard to this clone: Its antigen is currently unknown.

The TCR originated in a female patient under 45 who received an allogeneic stem cell transplant from an unrelated donor, was CMV-positive, and had acute and chronic GVHD. Part of the T cell pool may stem from the graft donor. Sequenced here: PBMCs, sampled about 400 days after allogeneic stem cell transplant with calcineurin inhibitor and methotrexate. This chain joins TRBV5-1 and TRBJ2-7; D perhaps matches TRBD1 (8 bases). The CDR3 DNA is TGCGCCAGCAGCTTGATATTCAGGGGGCTAGCGGAAACCTACGAGCAGTACTTC. Protein product: CASSLIFRGLAETYEQYF. Drawing the rest from reference TRBV5-1 and TRBJ2-7, the complete variable domain is KAGVTQTPRYLIKTRGQQVTLSCSPISGHRSVSWYQQTPGQGLQFLFEYFSETQRNKGNFPGRFSGRQFSNSRSEMNVSTLELGDSALYLCASSLIFRGLAETYEQYFGPGTRLTVT.